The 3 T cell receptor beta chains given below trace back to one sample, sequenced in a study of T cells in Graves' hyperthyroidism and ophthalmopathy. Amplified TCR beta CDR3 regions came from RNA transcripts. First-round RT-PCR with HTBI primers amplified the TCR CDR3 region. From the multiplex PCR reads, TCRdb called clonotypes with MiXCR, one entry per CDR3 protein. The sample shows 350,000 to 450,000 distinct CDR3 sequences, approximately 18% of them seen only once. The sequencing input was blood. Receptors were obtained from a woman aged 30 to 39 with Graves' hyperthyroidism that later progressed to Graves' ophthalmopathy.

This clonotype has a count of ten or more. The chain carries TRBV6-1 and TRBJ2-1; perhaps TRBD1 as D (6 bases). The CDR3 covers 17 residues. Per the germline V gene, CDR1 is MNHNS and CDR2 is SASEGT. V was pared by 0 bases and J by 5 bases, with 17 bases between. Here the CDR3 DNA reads TGTGCCAGCAGTGAAGCGCTTCGGGGACACCTAAACAATGAGCAGTTCTTC. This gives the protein CASSEALRGHLNNEQFF.

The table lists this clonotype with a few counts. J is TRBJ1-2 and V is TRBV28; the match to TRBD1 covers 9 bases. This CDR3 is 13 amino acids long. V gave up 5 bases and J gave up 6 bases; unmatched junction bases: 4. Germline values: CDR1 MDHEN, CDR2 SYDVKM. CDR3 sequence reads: CASSEQGADGYTF. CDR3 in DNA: TGTGCCAGCAGTGAACAGGGGGCGGATGGCTACACCTTC.

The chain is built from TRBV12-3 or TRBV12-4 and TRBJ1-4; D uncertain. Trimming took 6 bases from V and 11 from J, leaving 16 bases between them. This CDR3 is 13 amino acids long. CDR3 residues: CASSPPPDGKLFF. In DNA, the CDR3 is TGTGCCAGCAGCCCTCCCCCAGACGGGAAACTGTTTTTT.